The entry that follows covers one T cell receptor beta chain sequence. The data were obtained in a study of control samples from healthy donors and cancer patients. V gave up 5 bases and J gave up 6 bases, with 13 bases separating them. CDR1 is KGHDR, CDR2 SFDVKD, per germline. CDR3 length: 14 amino acids. Profiling relied on immunoSEQ multiplex PCR, and the TCRdb table lists in-frame clones only, not all of them. Among approximately 98,000 clones listed, just under 85% were seen once. This chain joins TRBV24-1 and TRBJ2-1; D might be TRBD2 (6 bases). The sequence derives from a man younger than 35 in good health. Sample: blood. This CDR3 reads CATSVGGALNEQFF. In nucleotides, the CDR3 is TGTGCCACCAGTGTGGGCGGGGCTCTCAATGAGCAGTTCTTC.